A selection of T cell receptor beta chains follows, all from one sample in a study of response to subunit inactivated influenza vaccine. TCRdb ran MiXCR on the RT-PCR reads and lists one entry per CDR3 protein. The sample contains a few hundred thousand distinct CDR3 sequences, 14% of which appear only once. The starting material was PBMCs from blood, obtained 11 to 12 days after vaccination. The receptors originated from a man aged 45-65 years who received an inactivated influenza vaccine. CDR3s include the opening cysteine and the closing phenylalanine or tryptophan. Fields, in order: V gene, clone size, D gene, J gene, CDR3 DNA, CDR3 protein. A D gene is named only where the DNA matches it firmly. Only some rows state a clone size, as once, few, many or a class for expanded clones.

TRBV5-1	NA	NA	TRBJ2-2	TGCGCCAGCAAAGCAGGGGACGCCGGCGCCGGGGAGCTGTTTTTT	CASKAGDAGAGELFF
TRBV7-2	NA	NA	TRBJ2-7	TGTGCCAGCAGCTTAGGAGGGGTATCCTCCGCCGAGCAGTACTTC	CASSLGGVSSAEQYF
TRBV7-9	few	NA	TRBJ2-3	TGTGCCAGCAGCTTATGGGGGCCGCGCACAGATACGCAGTATTTT	CASSLWGPRTDTQYF
TRBV20-1	few	TRBD1	TRBJ2-7	TGCAGTGCCATATTTATTTTGCCGGGACAGGGAATCCCCGAGCAGTACTTC	CSAIFILPGQGIPEQYF
TRBV27	few	NA	TRBJ1-1	TGTGCCAGCAGGCCTCTGTTGGGGGCTGAAGCTTTCTTT	CASRPLLGAEAFF
TRBV20-1	few	NA	TRBJ1-1	TGCAGTGCACGGACAGTCACTGAAGCTTTCTTT	CSARTVTEAFF
TRBV19	NA	TRBD1	TRBJ1-5	TGTGCCACCGGGACAGGGGGGCCTCAGCCCCAGCATTTT	CATGTGGPQPQHF
TRBV10-3	NA	NA	TRBJ2-7	TGTGCCATCAGTGCCGGTTCACACAACATCTACGAGCAGTACTTC	CAISAGSHNIYEQYF
TRBV7-2	NA	NA	TRBJ2-1	TGTGCCAGCAGCTTAGCACCAGGGGGGAATGAGCAGTTCTTC	CASSLAPGGNEQFF
TRBV20-1	few	TRBD1	TRBJ1-2	TGCAGTGCTACCCGGACAGGGGGCGGTTCTGGCTACACCTTC	CSATRTGGGSGYTF
TRBV5-1	NA	NA	TRBJ2-3	TGCGCCAGCAGCAGATGGACGGCCCAGGGGGATACGCAGTATTTT	CASSRWTAQGDTQYF
TRBV28	NA	NA	TRBJ2-4	TGTGCCAGCAGTTACTCACTTTACAAGAGCATAGCCAAAAACATTCAGTACTTC	CASSYSLYKSIAKNIQYF
TRBV10-2	few	TRBD1	TRBJ2-3	TGCGCCAGCAGTGAGGGACAGGGCAGAAGCACAGATACGCAGTATTTT	CASSEGQGRSTDTQYF
TRBV6-1	few	NA	TRBJ2-5	TGTGCCAGCAGTGAGTCTCGCTGGCAGACCCAGTACTTC	CASSESRWQTQYF
TRBV20-1	many	TRBD1	TRBJ2-5	TGCAGTGCAGCCGGACAGGCCGAGACCCAGTACTTC	CSAAGQAETQYF
TRBV7-9	few	NA	TRBJ2-1	TGTGCCAGCAGCCCCGTCCACAATGAGCAGTTCTTC	CASSPVHNEQFF
TRBV5-1	few	NA	TRBJ2-1	TGCGCCAGCAGCTTGGTCTCTGAGGCTGAGCAGTTCTTC	CASSLVSEAEQFF
TRBV10-3	NA	NA	TRBJ2-7	TGTGCCGGAGGGGACAATAACTACGAGCAGTACTTC	CAGGDNNYEQYF
TRBV5-1	NA	TRBD1	TRBJ1-2	TGCGCCAGCAGCGAGGGGACAGGGTACTACTATGGCTACACCTTC	CASSEGTGYYYGYTF
TRBV4-3	NA	NA	TRBJ1-1	TGCGCCAGCAGCCAAGAAGGGCATAGGGAAAACACTGAAGCTTTCTTT	CASSQEGHRENTEAFF
TRBV4-2	NA	TRBD1	TRBJ2-3	TGTGCCAGCAGCCAAGAACAGGGGTGGGTAACAGATACGCAGTATTTT	CASSQEQGWVTDTQYF
TRBV20-1	NA	NA	TRBJ2-7	TGCAGTGCTAGGCTCCTCGAAACCTACGAGCAGTACTTC	CSARLLETYEQYF
TRBV29-1	NA	NA	TRBJ1-5	TGCAGCGCCGCGGGGGGTATGGATCAGCCCCAGCATTTT	CSAAGGMDQPQHF
TRBV20-1	NA	NA	TRBJ2-5	TGCAGTGCTAGTAAAGGGCGGGAGACCCAGTACTTC	CSASKGRETQYF
TRBV7-9	NA	TRBD1	TRBJ1-1	TGTGCCAGCACCCCGCAGGGGGGAACGAACACTGAAGCTTTCTTT	CASTPQGGTNTEAFF
TRBV24-1	many	TRBD1	TRBJ2-3	TGTGCCACCAGTGATTGGACAGGGGTGACAGATACGCAGTATTTT	CATSDWTGVTDTQYF
TRBV7-8	NA	NA	TRBJ1-2	TGTGCCAGCAGCATAGTCCCCGGGACAACCTATGGCTACACCTTC	CASSIVPGTTYGYTF
TRBV7-6	many	NA	TRBJ1-2	TGTGCCAGCAGCTCCCGGGGGGATCGGGGCTACACCTTC	CASSSRGDRGYTF
TRBV29-1	NA	TRBD1	TRBJ2-7	TGCAGCGTTCGGACAGGGGGCGCCGTTGCTTACGAGCAGTACTTC	CSVRTGGAVAYEQYF
TRBV20-1	NA	NA	TRBJ1-2	TGCAGTGCAGAGAACCAGGGGCGTTATGGCTACACCTTC	CSAENQGRYGYTF
TRBV10-3	NA	TRBD1	TRBJ2-1	TGTGCCATCAGTGCCCAAGAATATGGGACAGGGGCGTACAATGAGCAGTTCTTC	CAISAQEYGTGAYNEQFF
TRBV29-1	few	NA	TRBJ2-7	TGCAGCGTCCTTGGGGGGAAATCGGCGGGGAACACCTACGAGCAGTACTTC	CSVLGGKSAGNTYEQYF
TRBV7-9	many	TRBD2	TRBJ2-4	TGTGCCAGCAGCTTCGGCCTAGCGGGAAAGGCAGCCAAAAACATTCAGTACTTC	CASSFGLAGKAAKNIQYF
TRBV24-1	few	TRBD2	TRBJ2-5	TGTGCCACCCGGGGGGGGGAAGAGACCCAGTACTTC	CATRGGEETQYF
TRBV4-2	NA	TRBD2	TRBJ2-1	TGTGCCAGCAGCCTCGAGCGGGGGCCTAGTTCCTACAATGAGCAGTTCTTC	CASSLERGPSSYNEQFF
TRBV15	NA	NA	TRBJ2-7	TGTGCCACCAGCAGAGGTAGCCCCTACGAGCAGTACTTC	CATSRGSPYEQYF
TRBV14	NA	NA	TRBJ2-1	TGTGCCAGCAGCCAAAGCTCCAGGGAAGGCAATGAGCAGTTCTTC	CASSQSSREGNEQFF
TRBV28	few	NA	TRBJ2-1	TGTGCCAGCAGAATCTGGGGTGAGCAGTTCTTC	CASRIWGEQFF
TRBV28	many	TRBD2	TRBJ2-1	TGTGCCAGCAGTTTAGGTCAGCGCGGGAGCTCCTACAATGAGCAGTTCTTC	CASSLGQRGSSYNEQFF
TRBV12-3/TRBV12-4	few	TRBD2	TRBJ2-3	TGTGCCAGCAGCGGACTAGCGGGGGGCCGTTTT	CASSGLAGGRF
TRBV4-3	few	TRBD2	TRBJ2-7	TGCGCCAGCAGCCGAAGCGAAGCGGGGTCACTGGAGGAGCAGTACTTC	CASSRSEAGSLEEQYF
TRBV9	few	NA	TRBJ1-2	TGTGCCAGCAGCGCCGGGACTCAGATCGGTGGCTACACCTTC	CASSAGTQIGGYTF
TRBV5-6	few	NA	TRBJ2-1	TGTGCCAGCAGCTTGTTTTCCCTGGTGGGGACACCCTACAATGAGCAGTTCTTC	CASSLFSLVGTPYNEQFF
TRBV30	NA	TRBD1	TRBJ1-2	TGTGCCTGGAGTACAGGGGGCAACTATGGCTACACCTTC	CAWSTGGNYGYTF
TRBV6-2/TRBV6-3	NA	NA	TRBJ2-1	TGTGCCAGCAGTCTCGGGACACAATTCCTCCTCTACAATGAGCAGTTCTTC	CASSLGTQFLLYNEQFF